Sequencing of this TCR beta chain was carried out in a study of cytomegalovirus exposure and HLA in healthy donors. Study-level points and caveats: Earlier findings revealed that most TCR beta V segments proved productive either about 87% or about 30% of the time.

About this clone itself: Its antigen is unknown.

Germline V gene lookup returns CDR1 MNHNS and CDR2 SASEGT. This CDR3 is 15 amino acids long. V gave up 4 bases and J gave up 7 bases, with 17 bases separating them. The PCR employed 60 Vbeta primers together with 13 Jbeta primers. TCRdb's table, derived via immunoSEQ multiplex PCR, lists solely in-frame clones and lacks some. This table holds around 140,000 clones, around 74% found once. The clonotype originates from a male donor in good health and CMV-seronegative. The chain is built from TRBV6-1 and TRBJ2-1; tentative D call: TRBD1 (5 bases). What was sequenced was PBMCs. Written as DNA, the CDR3 is TGTGCCAGCAGTGGTCGTCGCCTTCAGGGAAATGAGCAGTTCTTC. Its protein product is CASSGRRLQGNEQFF.